A single T cell receptor (beta chain) is shown here with its context. Its antigen is undetermined. CDR3 length equals 16 residues. Germline V gives CDR1 MNHNS, CDR2 SASEGT. Trimming removed 1 base from V and 3 bases from J; junction bases left unmatched: 7. These data come from a study of cytomegalovirus exposure and HLA in healthy donors. Study results and limitations: TCR beta sequences reportedly predicted the HLA-A and HLA-B alleles of most subjects accurately. Associated with cytomegalovirus, according to the listing, were fewer than 200 TCR beta chains. Certain indistinguishable V segments, among them TRBV6-2 and TRBV6-3, were excluded.

Primers for the PCR totalled 60 Vbeta and 13 Jbeta. Generated by immunoSEQ multiplex PCR, the TCRdb table keeps only in-frame clones and is missing some. Of a few hundred thousand clones in the sample, about 80% were seen once. This chain uses TRBV6-1 with TRBJ1-2, with TRBD1 identical over 8 bases. Material: PBMCs. This sequence was found in a man aged 18 to 30 in good health and CMV-seronegative. CDR3 amino acids: CASSEGGAGGDYGYTF. The DNA of the CDR3 is TGTGCCAGCAGTGAAGGAGGGGCAGGGGGCGACTATGGCTACACCTTC.